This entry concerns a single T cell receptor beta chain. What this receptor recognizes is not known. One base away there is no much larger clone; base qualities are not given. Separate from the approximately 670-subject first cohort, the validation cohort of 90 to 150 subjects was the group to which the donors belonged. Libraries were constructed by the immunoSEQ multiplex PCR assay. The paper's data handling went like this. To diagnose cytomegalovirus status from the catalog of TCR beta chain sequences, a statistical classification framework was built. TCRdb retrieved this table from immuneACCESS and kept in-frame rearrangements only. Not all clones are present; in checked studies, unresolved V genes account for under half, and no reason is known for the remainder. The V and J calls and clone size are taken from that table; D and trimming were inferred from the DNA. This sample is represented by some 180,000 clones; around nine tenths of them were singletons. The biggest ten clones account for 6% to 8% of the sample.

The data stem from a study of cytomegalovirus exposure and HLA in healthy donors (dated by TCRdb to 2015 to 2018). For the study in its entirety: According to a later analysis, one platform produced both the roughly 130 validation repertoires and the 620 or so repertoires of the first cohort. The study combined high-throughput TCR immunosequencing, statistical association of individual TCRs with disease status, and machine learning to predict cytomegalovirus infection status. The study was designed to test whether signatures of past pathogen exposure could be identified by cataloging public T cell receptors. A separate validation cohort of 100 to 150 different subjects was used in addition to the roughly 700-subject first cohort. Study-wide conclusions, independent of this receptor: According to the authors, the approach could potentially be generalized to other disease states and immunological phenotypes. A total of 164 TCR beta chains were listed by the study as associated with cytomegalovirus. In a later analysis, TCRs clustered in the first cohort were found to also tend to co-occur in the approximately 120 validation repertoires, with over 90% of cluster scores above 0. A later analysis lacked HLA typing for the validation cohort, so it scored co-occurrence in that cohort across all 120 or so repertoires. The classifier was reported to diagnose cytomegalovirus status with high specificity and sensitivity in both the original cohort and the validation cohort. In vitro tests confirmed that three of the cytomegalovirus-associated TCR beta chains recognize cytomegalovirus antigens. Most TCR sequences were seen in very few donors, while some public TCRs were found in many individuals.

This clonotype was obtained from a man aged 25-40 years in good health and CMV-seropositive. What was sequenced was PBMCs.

CDR3 region: CASSLVGVTGTDTQYF. The nucleotides are TGTGCCAGCAGCTTAGTTGGGGTAACAGGGACAGATACGCAGTATTTT. The V gene is TRBV7-2 and the J gene is TRBJ2-3; the D region possibly corresponds to TRBD1 (6 bases align). From the germline V gene, CDR1 is SGHTA and CDR2 is FQGNSA. The junction shows trimming of 1 base on V and 3 bases on J, plus 14 bases between the germline ends. The CDR3 sequence holds 16 residues, the cysteine and phenylalanine included. CDR3 DNA is the only sequence kept; it has 48 bases, read in frame from the first base.